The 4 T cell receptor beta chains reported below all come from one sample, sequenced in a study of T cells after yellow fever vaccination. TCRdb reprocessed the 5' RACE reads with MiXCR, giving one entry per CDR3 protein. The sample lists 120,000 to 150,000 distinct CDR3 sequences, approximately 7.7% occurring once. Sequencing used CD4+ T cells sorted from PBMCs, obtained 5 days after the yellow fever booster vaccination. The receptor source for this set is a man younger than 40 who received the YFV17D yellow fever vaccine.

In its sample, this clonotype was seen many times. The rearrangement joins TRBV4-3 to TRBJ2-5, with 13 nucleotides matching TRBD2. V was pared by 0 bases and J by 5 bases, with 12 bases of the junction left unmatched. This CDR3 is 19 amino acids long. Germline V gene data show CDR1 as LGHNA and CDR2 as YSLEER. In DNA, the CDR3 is TGCGCCAGCAGCCAAGATAATAGTACTAGCGGGAGGGCCGTGGAGACCCAGTACTTC. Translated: CASSQDNSTSGRAVETQYF.

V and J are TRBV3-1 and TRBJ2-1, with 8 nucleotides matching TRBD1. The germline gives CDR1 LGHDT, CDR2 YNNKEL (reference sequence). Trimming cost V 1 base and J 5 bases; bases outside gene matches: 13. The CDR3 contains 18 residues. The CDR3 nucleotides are TGTGCCAGCAGCCAAGCCTACGCAAGGACAGGGTCAAACAATGAGCAGTTCTTC. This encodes CASSQAYARTGSNNEQFF.

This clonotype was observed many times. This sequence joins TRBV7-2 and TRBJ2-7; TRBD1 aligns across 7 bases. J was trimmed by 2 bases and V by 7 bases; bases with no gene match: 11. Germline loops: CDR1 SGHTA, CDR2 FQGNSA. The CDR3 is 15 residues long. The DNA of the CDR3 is TGTGCCAGCACGCAGGGGGTCCTTTCAACCTACGAGCAGTACTTC. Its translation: CASTQGVLSTYEQYF.

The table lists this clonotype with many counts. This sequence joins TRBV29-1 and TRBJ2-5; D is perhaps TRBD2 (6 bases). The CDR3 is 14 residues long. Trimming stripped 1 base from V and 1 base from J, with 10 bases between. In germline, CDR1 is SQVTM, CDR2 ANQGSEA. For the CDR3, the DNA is TGCAGCGTTGAAGGCGGGAACATCCAAGAGACCCAGTACTTC. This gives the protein CSVEGGNIQETQYF.